The rows below give T cell receptor beta chains drawn from one sample of a study of identical twins. MiXCR, run by TCRdb on the 5' RACE reads, gives a single entry per CDR3 protein. The table has around 240,000 distinct CDR3 sequences, around 7% seen once; the top ten hold 3.5% to 4%. The sample was also linked to a second study, of yellow fever vaccine responses in identical twins.

The sample consisted of memory (CD45RO+) T cells sorted from blood. The receptors shown here come from a woman under 30 in good health. CDR3s include the opening cysteine and the closing phenylalanine or tryptophan. The D gene is left open where the match is weak. Size is stated for part of the rows, as once, few or many counts, or as a class when the clone is expanded.

d_call clone_size j_call v_call cdr3_nt cdr3_aa
TRBD2 many TRBJ2-3 TRBV28 TGTGCCAGCAATGGGGCGGGGGGAAACACAGATACGCAGTATTTT CASNGAGGNTDTQYF
TRBD1 NA TRBJ1-5 TRBV10-3 TGTGCCATCAGTGAACAGGGGGGGGTACAAGAGGCCCAGCATTTT CAISEQGGVQEAQHF
TRBD1 NA TRBJ1-2 TRBV10-3 TGTGCCATCAGTGAGTCGACAGGGAATGGCTACACCTTC CAISESTGNGYTF
TRBD2 few TRBJ2-3 TRBV20-1 TGCAGTGCTAGAGGAGGGAGGGTAGCGGGGAACACAGATACGCAGTATTTT CSARGGRVAGNTDTQYF
NA few TRBJ1-5 TRBV28 TGTGCCAGCACCCTACTTCCGTCAGGGGTGGGTCAGCCCCAGCATTTT CASTLLPSGVGQPQHF
TRBD1 NA TRBJ2-3 TRBV27 TGTGCCAGCAGTTCACGACAGGGGGCCACAGATACGCAGTATTTT CASSSRQGATDTQYF
NA many TRBJ1-2 TRBV29-1 TGCAGCGTTGAAGCAGGGCTCGCATGGGGAGGCCATGGCTACACCTTC CSVEAGLAWGGHGYTF
NA NA TRBJ1-4 TRBV7-9 TGTGCCAGCAGCTTTTACGGGGCTCGAGAAAAACTGTTTTTT CASSFYGAREKLFF
TRBD2 NA TRBJ2-1 TRBV5-1 TGCGCCAGCAGCCCCCGGCTAGCGGGAGGGGGCAATGAGCAGTTCTTC CASSPRLAGGGNEQFF
NA few TRBJ1-5 TRBV6-2/TRBV6-3 TGTGCCAGCAGTTATAGGGTTGGGAATCAGCCCCAGCATTTT CASSYRVGNQPQHF
NA many TRBJ2-1 TRBV20-1 TGCAGTGCTAGAGAGGTGGACAATGAGCAGTTCTTC CSAREVDNEQFF
NA NA TRBJ2-7 TRBV2 TGTGCCAGCACTCAAGCCCGGGTCTCCTACGAGCAGTACTTC CASTQARVSYEQYF
NA few TRBJ2-3 TRBV4-1 TGCGCCAGCAGCCAAGTAGGACTTACGAGCACAGATACGCAGTATTTT CASSQVGLTSTDTQYF
NA many TRBJ2-3 TRBV20-1 TGCAGTGCTAGACTAAGACTAGAATCTAGCACAGATACGCAGTATTTT CSARLRLESSTDTQYF
TRBD2 few TRBJ2-1 TRBV4-1 TGCGCCAGCAGCCAATCCAGAGTGGGGAGGACTAGCGGGGGGGCTTGGTACAATGAGCAGTTCTTC CASSQSRVGRTSGGAWYNEQFF
NA few TRBJ2-2 TRBV9 TGTGCCAGCAGCGTAGGCAGTTTGGCCACCGGGGAGCTGTTTTTT CASSVGSLATGELFF
TRBD1 many TRBJ2-5 TRBV7-7 TGTGCCAGCAGCCTCGCCAGGGGGACCACAGGGGGACAAGAGACCCAGTACTTC CASSLARGTTGGQETQYF
TRBD1 many TRBJ1-4 TRBV27 TGTGCCAGCAGTCCGGGGACAGGGTCGTCCCCGTTTGCAACTAATGAAAAACTGTTTTTT CASSPGTGSSPFATNEKLFF
NA many TRBJ1-5 TRBV5-5 TGTGCCAGCACCCCACGGACGGATAGCAATCAGCCCCAGCATTTT CASTPRTDSNQPQHF
TRBD1 many TRBJ1-5 TRBV5-1 TGCGCCAGCAGCCCAGGGACAGACTATAGCAATCAGCCCCAGCATTTT CASSPGTDYSNQPQHF
TRBD1 many TRBJ2-2 TRBV12-3/TRBV12-4 TGTGCCAGCAGTCCCCGGACAGGGCCCACCGGGGAGCTGTTTTTT CASSPRTGPTGELFF
TRBD2 NA TRBJ2-5 TRBV3-1 TGTGCCAGCAGCCGGGGACTAGCGGGGAAACAAGAGACCCAGTACTTC CASSRGLAGKQETQYF